This note documents a single T cell receptor (beta chain) sequence. Its antigen is as yet unknown. Libraries were prepared by immunoSEQ multiplex PCR; TCRdb keeps only in-frame clonotypes and omits some of them. The top ten clones hold about 0.13% of a sample with 2 million to 3 million clones, over 85% of them seen once. Nashville, Tennessee was home to all donors, who were Caucasian adults. This CDR3 spans 15 amino acids. V lost 2 bases and J lost 0; bases outside the gene matches: 3. Looked up from germline, CDR1 is SGHNT and CDR2 is YYREEE (reference sequence). These data are taken from a study of shared clonotypes between healthy human individuals. Regarding the study as a whole: Non-shared clonotypes displayed generation probabilities falling below those of clonotypes present in all four donors.

The gene calls are TRBV5-4 and TRBJ2-7, with 9 bases identical to TRBD1. Material for sequencing was naive CD4+ T cells sorted from blood. Indicated subset: CD45RA+ positively selected. This receptor was taken from a man aged 18 to 35 in good health. The CDR3 is CASSLGTGPSYEQYF. In nucleotides, the CDR3 is TGTGCCAGCAGCTTAGGGACAGGGCCCTCCTACGAGCAGTACTTC. Complete variable domain (other parts from reference TRBV5-4 and TRBJ2-7): ETGVTQSPTHLIKTRGQQVTLRCSSQSGHNTVSWYQQALGQGPQFIFQYYREEENGRGNFPPRFSGLQFPNYSSELNVNALELDDSALYLCASSLGTGPSYEQYFGPGTRLTVT.